The 17 T cell receptor beta chains reported below all come from one sample, sequenced in a study of cytomegalovirus exposure and HLA in healthy donors. 60 Vbeta and 13 Jbeta primers were used in PCR. The table came from immunoSEQ multiplex PCR; TCRdb's copy has only in-frame clones and leaves some out. The data hold some 60,000 clones, with less than 90% observed a single time. Input material: PBMCs. Every receptor here comes from a female donor in good health and CMV-seronegative.

This chain links TRBV19 with TRBJ2-7; 7 nucleotides agree with TRBD1. This CDR3 comprises 16 residues. Germline V gene lookup returns CDR1 LNHDA and CDR2 SQIVND (reference sequence). After removal of 6 bases from V and 11 bases from J, the junction contained 22 bases not matched to a gene. The CDR3 DNA sequence: TGTGCCAGTAGCGTACCTGCCCCGACAGGGCCGGTAAGGAAGTACTTC. It encodes CASSVPAPTGPVRKYF.

The chain combines TRBV5-1 with TRBJ2-1; tentatively, D is TRBD2 (5 bases). Germline V gene data show CDR1 as SGHRS and CDR2 as YFSETQ. CDR3 length equals 13 residues. The V and J ends lost 6 bases and 7 bases respectively, with 14 bases between them. The CDR3 spells CASTLLELNEQFF. CDR3 coding DNA: TGCGCCAGCACCCTACTAGAGTTGAATGAGCAGTTCTTC.

The gene calls are TRBV7-2 and TRBJ2-7, with 8 nucleotides matching TRBD2. CDR1 is SGHTA and CDR2 is FQGNSA in the germline V gene. CDR3 length: 14 amino acids. The V and J ends lost 6 bases and 1 base, in that order; junction bases with no gene match: 5. CDR3 DNA sequence: TGTGCCAGCAGGATCGGACTAGCATCCTACGAGCAGTACTTC. Amino acid sequence: CASRIGLASYEQYF.

The CDR3 sequence is CASSPGLVGETQYF. CDR3 DNA: TGTGCCAGCAGCCCAGGACTAGTGGGAGAGACCCAGTACTTC. The V and J genes are TRBV11-2 and TRBJ2-5; 7 bases fit TRBD2. The CDR3 has 14 amino acids. The ends lost 5 bases at V and 4 bases at J; junction bases unmatched: 7. Germline lookup yields CDR1 SGHAT and CDR2 FQNNGV.

This sequence joins TRBV5-3 and TRBJ2-2; 8 nucleotides line up with TRBD1. TRBV5-3 is an ORF; its function is uncertain. This CDR3 spans 18 amino acids. The trim removed 0 bases at V and 5 bases at J, leaving 12 bases unmatched. CDR3 loop: CARSLGTGRLVRTGELFF. DNA of the CDR3: TGTGCCAGAAGCTTGGGGACAGGGCGTTTAGTTCGGACCGGGGAGCTGTTTTTT.

The gene calls are TRBV27 and TRBJ2-7, with TRBD2 matching over 11 bases. With 7 bases clipped from V and 2 bases from J, the junction kept 13 bases outside the gene matches. This CDR3 comprises 17 residues. CDR1 and CDR2 (germline): MNHEY, SMNVEV (reference sequence). This CDR3 is CASTAPRGTSGTYEQYF. CDR3 coding DNA: TGTGCCAGCACAGCACCCCGAGGGACTAGCGGAACCTACGAGCAGTACTTC.

The chain combines TRBV18 with TRBJ2-5; TRBD2 agrees at 12 bases. Trimming removed 2 bases from V and 1 base from J; junction bases left unmatched: 8. Looked up from germline, CDR1 is KGHSH and CDR2 is LQKENI. The CDR3 is made up of 18 amino acids. Here the CDR3 DNA reads TGTGCCAGCTCACCAGTAGAAGGACTAGCGGGGACCCAAGAGACCCAGTACTTC. Its protein product is CASSPVEGLAGTQETQYF.

J is TRBJ1-6 and V is TRBV2; 10 bases map to TRBD1. Germline V gene sequence: CDR1 SNHLY, CDR2 FYNNEI. This CDR3 comprises 13 residues. V gave up 6 bases and J gave up 7 bases; unmatched junction bases: 0. CDR3: CASRTGGNSPLHF. The CDR3 DNA follows: TGTGCCAGCAGGACAGGGGGCAATTCACCCCTCCACTTT.

The chain recombines TRBV5-3 with TRBJ2-1; 8 nucleotides agree with TRBD2. TRBV5-3 is recorded as an ORF, its role being uncertain. Trimming cost V 4 bases and J 4 bases; bases outside gene matches: 13. The CDR3 runs to 17 residues. Here the CDR3 DNA reads TGTGCCAGAAGCCAAGAGATCCCGACTAGCGCATACAATGAGCAGTTCTTC. Residues: CARSQEIPTSAYNEQFF.

V usage is TRBV6-5 and J usage is TRBJ2-7, with no clear D. The CDR3 is made up of 12 amino acids. Deletions cut 2 bases from V and 4 bases from J, with 6 bases between. The germline V gene encodes CDR1 MNHEY and CDR2 SVGAGI. The CDR3 region is CASSYAGYEQYF. CDR3 coding DNA: TGTGCCAGCAGTTACGCCGGTTACGAGCAGTACTTC.

This clone appeared a few times. V is TRBV4-2 and J is TRBJ2-1; maybe TRBD2 (6 bases). CDR3 length: 17 amino acids. Germline V gene lookup returns CDR1 LGHNA and CDR2 YNFKEQ. V was trimmed by 3 bases and J by 4 bases, leaving 19 bases between them. The DNA for the CDR3 is TGTGCCAGCAGCCAGTCCCCCCTAGCGACTCCGTACAATGAGCAGTTCTTC. Translated: CASSQSPLATPYNEQFF.

CDR3 DNA: TGTGCCAGCAGTCCCACAGGGAGGGAGCTGTTTTTT. It encodes CASSPTGRELFF. The genes are TRBV4-2 and TRBJ2-2; possibly TRBD1 for D (6 bases). This CDR3 comprises 12 residues. V was shortened by 6 bases and J by 9 bases, with 11 bases between the two germline ends. The germline CDR1 and CDR2 sequences are LGHNA and YNFKEQ.

This chain links TRBV7-2 with TRBJ2-7; 9 bases are a match to TRBD1. The CDR3 length is 14 residues. J was trimmed by 3 bases and V by 3 bases; bases with no gene match: 3. Germline CDR1 reads SGHTA; CDR2 reads FQGNSA. CDR3 loop: CASSFVGQGYEQYF. DNA of the CDR3: TGTGCCAGCAGCTTCGTGGGACAGGGCTACGAGCAGTACTTC.

The V and J genes are TRBV18 and TRBJ2-7; D gene unclear. CDR1 KGHSH and CDR2 LQKENI come from the germline V gene. The CDR3 loop spans 12 amino acids. The ends were cut back, 6 bases at V and 7 bases at J, with 13 bases in the middle. The DNA of the CDR3 is TGTGCCAGCTCCCGGTCGACGGGTGAGCAGTACTTC. Translating it yields CASSRSTGEQYF. The full variable domain, its missing parts supplied by reference TRBV18 and TRBJ2-7, is NAGVMQNPRHLVRRRGQEARLRCSPMKGHSHVYWYRQLPEEGLKFMVYLQKENIIDESGMPKERFSAEFPKEGPSILRIQQVVRGDSAAYFCASSRSTGEQYFGPGTRLTVT.

The chain has TRBV4-1 and TRBJ2-7; 7 bases agree with TRBD1. The CDR3 contains 16 residues. CDR1 is MGHRA and CDR2 is YSYEKL in the germline V gene. The V gene end was trimmed by 0 bases and the J gene end by 2 bases; junction bases not matched to a gene: 7. The CDR3, as DNA: TGCGCCAGCAGCCAAGAAAAGAGGCAGGGGGCCTACGAGCAGTACTTC. Translated, it gives CASSQEKRQGAYEQYF.

About this clone: At one end the junction does not follow the germline gene, possibly because of a read error. The chain couples TRBV19 to TRBJ2-6; tentatively, D is TRBD1 (5 bases). The length of the CDR3 is 15 residues. Germline assignment: CDR1 LNHDA and CDR2 SQIVND (reference sequence). The CDR3 DNA is TGTGCCAGTAGTAATCTGATCTCTGGGGCCAACGGCCTGACTTTC. Translated: CASSNLISGANGLTF.

This clone was seen a single time. The V and J genes are TRBV11-2 and TRBJ2-3; 8 nucleotides line up with TRBD1. CDR1 and CDR2 (germline): SGHAT, FQNNGV. V dropped 6 bases and J dropped 1; count of bases not matched to a gene: 0. This CDR3 is built from 13 residues. CDR3 residues: CASRTGGTDTQYF. The CDR3 DNA is TGTGCCAGCAGGACAGGGGGCACAGATACGCAGTATTTT.